Detailed here is one T cell receptor beta chain. This CDR3 contains 13 residues. Germline V gives CDR1 SGHRS, CDR2 YFSETQ. Trimming stripped 0 bases from V and 7 bases from J, with 10 bases between. This sample was included in a study of blood T cell repertoires in COVID-19. The overall study: Nucleic acid was either cDNA or gDNA, and it came from T cells, B-cell-depleted T cells, or PBMCs.

Produced via immunoSEQ multiplex PCR; TCRdb's table is partial and in-frame only. The sample contains roughly 53,000 clones, just over 90% of which appear only once. This clonotype originated in a woman in her 40s with active COVID-19. Sequencing was carried out using peripheral blood. This chain uses TRBV5-1 with TRBJ1-2; D gene unclear. CDR3: CASSLGSGRGYTF. CDR3 in DNA: TGCGCCAGCAGCTTGGGGAGTGGTCGTGGCTACACCTTC.